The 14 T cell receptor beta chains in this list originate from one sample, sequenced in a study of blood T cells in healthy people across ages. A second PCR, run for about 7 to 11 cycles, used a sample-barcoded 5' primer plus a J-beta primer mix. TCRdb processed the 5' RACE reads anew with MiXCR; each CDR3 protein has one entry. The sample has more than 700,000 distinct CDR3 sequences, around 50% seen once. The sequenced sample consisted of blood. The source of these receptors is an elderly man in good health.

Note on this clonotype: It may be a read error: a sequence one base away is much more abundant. In nucleotides, the CDR3 is TGTGCCAGCACGCCTGACAGTCAAGGGACCCAGTACTTC. Protein: CASTPDSQGTQYF. This chain joins TRBV2 and TRBJ2-5; D possibly corresponds to TRBD1 (5 bases). CDR1 and CDR2 from the germline V gene are SNHLY and FYNNEI. The CDR3 consists of 13 residues.

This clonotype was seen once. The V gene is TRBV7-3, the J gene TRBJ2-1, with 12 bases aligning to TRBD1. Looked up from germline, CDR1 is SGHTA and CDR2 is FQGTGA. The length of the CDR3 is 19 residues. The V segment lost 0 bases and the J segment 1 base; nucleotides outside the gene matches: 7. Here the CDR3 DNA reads TGTGCCAGCAGCTTAACGGGACAGGGGGCCCTTCAATCCTACAATGAGCAGTTCTTC. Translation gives CASSLTGQGALQSYNEQFF.

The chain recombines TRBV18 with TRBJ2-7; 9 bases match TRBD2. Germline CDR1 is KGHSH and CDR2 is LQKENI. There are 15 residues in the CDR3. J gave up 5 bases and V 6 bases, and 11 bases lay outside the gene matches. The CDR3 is CASSLIAGDKDEQYF. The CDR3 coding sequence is TGTGCCAGCTCGCTTATAGCGGGAGACAAAGACGAGCAGTACTTC. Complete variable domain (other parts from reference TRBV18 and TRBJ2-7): NAGVMQNPRHLVRRRGQEARLRCSPMKGHSHVYWYRQLPEEGLKFMVYLQKENIIDESGMPKERFSAEFPKEGPSILRIQQVVRGDSAAYFCASSLIAGDKDEQYFGPGTRLTVT.

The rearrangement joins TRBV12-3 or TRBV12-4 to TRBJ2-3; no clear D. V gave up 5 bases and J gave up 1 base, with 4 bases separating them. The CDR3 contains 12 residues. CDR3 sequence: CASSEGTDTQYF. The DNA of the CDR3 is TGTGCCAGCAGTGAGGGCACAGATACGCAGTATTTT.

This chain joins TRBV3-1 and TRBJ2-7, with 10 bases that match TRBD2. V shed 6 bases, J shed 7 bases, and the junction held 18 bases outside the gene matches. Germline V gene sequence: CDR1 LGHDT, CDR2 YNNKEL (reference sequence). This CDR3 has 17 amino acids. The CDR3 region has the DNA TGTGCCAGCAGTCGGACTAGCGGACTGAGCTCCTACAATGAGCAGTACTTC. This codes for CASSRTSGLSSYNEQYF.

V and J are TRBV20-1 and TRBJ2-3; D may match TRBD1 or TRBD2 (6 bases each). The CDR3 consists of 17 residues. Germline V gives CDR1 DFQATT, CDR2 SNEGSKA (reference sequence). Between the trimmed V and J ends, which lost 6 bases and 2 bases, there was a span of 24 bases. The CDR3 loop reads CSAEGVASPKFTDTQYF. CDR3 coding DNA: TGCAGTGCGGAGGGGGTAGCTTCACCAAAATTCACAGATACGCAGTATTTT.

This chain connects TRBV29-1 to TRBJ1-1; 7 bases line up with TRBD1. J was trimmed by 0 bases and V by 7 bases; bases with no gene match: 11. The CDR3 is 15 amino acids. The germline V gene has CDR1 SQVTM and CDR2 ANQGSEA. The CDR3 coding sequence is TGCAGCGAGACCAACAGGGGCCGGATGAACACTGAAGCTTTCTTT. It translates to CSETNRGRMNTEAFF.

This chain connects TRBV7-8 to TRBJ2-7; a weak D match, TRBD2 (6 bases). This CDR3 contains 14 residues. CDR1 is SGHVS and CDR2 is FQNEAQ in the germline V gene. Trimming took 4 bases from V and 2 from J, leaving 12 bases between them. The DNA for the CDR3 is TGTGCCAGCAGCTGGCGGGACGGGGCCTACGAGCAGTACTTC. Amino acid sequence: CASSWRDGAYEQYF.

The CDR3 DNA reads as TGCAGTGCTAGAGACCCCGGGACGGGTAGTCAGCCCCAGCATTTT. Translated, it gives CSARDPGTGSQPQHF. The genes are TRBV20-1 and TRBJ1-5, with a weak D call TRBD1 (5 bases). The V end was cut by 0 bases, the J end by 6 bases, with 15 bases between. The CDR3 runs to 15 residues. Germline-derived CDR1 and CDR2 are DFQATT and SNEGSKA (reference sequence).

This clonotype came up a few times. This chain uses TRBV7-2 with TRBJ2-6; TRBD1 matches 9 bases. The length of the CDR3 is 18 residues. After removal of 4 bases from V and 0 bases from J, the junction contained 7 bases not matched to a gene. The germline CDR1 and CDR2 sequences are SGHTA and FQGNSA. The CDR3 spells CASSSRTGGVSGANVLTF. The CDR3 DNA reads TGTGCCAGCAGCTCCAGAACAGGGGGCGTCTCTGGGGCCAACGTCCTGACTTTC.

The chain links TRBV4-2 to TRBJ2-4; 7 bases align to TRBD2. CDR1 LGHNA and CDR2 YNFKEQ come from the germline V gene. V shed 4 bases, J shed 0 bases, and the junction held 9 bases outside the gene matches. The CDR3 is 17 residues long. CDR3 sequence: CASSRGSGNLAKNIQYF. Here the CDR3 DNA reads TGTGCCAGCAGCCGGGGGAGCGGGAACCTAGCCAAAAACATTCAGTACTTC.

As DNA, the CDR3 is TGTGCCTGGAGCGCGGGACAGAGTTACACCTTC. Translation: CAWSAGQSYTF. This sequence joins TRBV30 and TRBJ1-2; 7 positions match TRBD1. CDR1 GTSNPN and CDR2 SVGIG come from the germline V gene (reference sequence). The V and J ends lost 3 bases and 11 bases, in that order; junction bases with no gene match: 6. The CDR3 extends over 11 amino acids.

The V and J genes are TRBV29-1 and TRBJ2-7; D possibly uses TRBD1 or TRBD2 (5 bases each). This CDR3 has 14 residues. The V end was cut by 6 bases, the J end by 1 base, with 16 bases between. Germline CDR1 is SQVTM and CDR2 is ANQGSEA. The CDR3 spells CSVQGGLTSYEQYF. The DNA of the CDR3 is TGCAGCGTCCAGGGCGGGTTGACTTCCTACGAGCAGTACTTC.

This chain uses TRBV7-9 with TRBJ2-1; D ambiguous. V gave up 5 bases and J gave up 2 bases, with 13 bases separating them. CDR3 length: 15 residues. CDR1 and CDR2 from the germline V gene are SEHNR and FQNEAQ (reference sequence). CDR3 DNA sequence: TGTGCCAGCAGCCCCGTTGGGCAGGCCTACAATGAGCAGTTCTTC. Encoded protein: CASSPVGQAYNEQFF.